The entry below describes one TCR beta chain. Its matching antigen is unknown. This specimen comes from a study of T cell repertoires in cytomegalovirus infection. The CDR3 length is 17 residues. Germline loops: CDR1 KGHDR, CDR2 SFDVKD. The ends were cut back, 4 bases at V and 5 bases at J, with 22 bases in the middle. Findings and caveats of the study: CMV carriers having the relevant HLA were flagged by cumulative public TCR beta family frequency. In two of eight donors, the top clonotype was HLA-C-restricted CMV-specific.

In TCRdb, the reads were re-called with MiXCR into one record per CDR3 protein. The table has fewer than 1,000,000 distinct CDR3 sequences, about a third seen once; the top ten hold roughly 13%. This receptor was identified in a human donor in good health (CMV status not recorded). Some clones in this sample may be carry-over from other donors' samples. The rearrangement uses TRBV24-1 and TRBJ2-5, with D perhaps assigned TRBD1 or TRBD2 (5 bases each). Sequences were derived from cultured CD8+ T cells from PBMCs, sampled from culture after CMV antigen stimulation. The CDR3 spells CATSDPSSAGTGETQYF. CDR3 coding DNA: TGTGCCACCAGTGACCCTAGCTCGGCTGGGACGGGTGAGACCCAGTACTTC.